These T cell receptor beta chains were read from a single sample in a study of cytomegalovirus exposure and HLA in healthy donors. Clones were sequenced by immunoSEQ multiplex PCR, and TCRdb holds only the in-frame ones, with some missing. The table lists about 150,000 clones, around 77% of them singletons. Sequencing was done on a sample of PBMCs. These receptors were taken from a man between 25 and 39 years old in good health and CMV-seronegative. Both conserved end residues are part of each CDR3. The order of the fields is V gene, CDR3 protein.

TRBV19,CASSTGTDRHEQYF
TRBV2,CASSGGTRPQHF
TRBV6-1,CASSDFLGEKLFF
TRBV5-1,CASSLNPGQDEKLFF
TRBV19,CASSIAGYSNQPQHF
TRBV14,CASSQDMGRREETQYF
TRBV5-1,CASSLPYKNTEAFF
TRBV29-1,CSVDGGSINEQFF
TRBV10-1,CASRVAGEGNEQYF
TRBV27,CASGTGFGYEQYF
TRBV7-3,CASSPNGGELFF
TRBV27,CASSYGRGADTQYF
TRBV21-1,CASSKVGWEGSIEGSYEQYF
TRBV7-3,CASSLTRVVGNTEAFF
TRBV28,CASSGGQASTDTQYF
TRBV5-6,CASSLGWTGKNTEAFF
TRBV27,CASSLLRGSYNEQFF
TRBV12-5,CASGLDRQEQYF
TRBV5-1,CASSLVTGVYGELFF
TRBV29-1,CSVRTVQETQYF
TRBV18,CASSPPLAGGQDTQYF
TRBV2,CASSVSRGLMNTEAFF
TRBV29-1,CSVDGGRIETQYF
TRBV5-1,CASSFRVGYGYTF
TRBV2,CASSAAGAGELFF
TRBV4-2,CASSQDRGRWTDTQYF
TRBV10-1,CASSDNRQANTGELFF
TRBV9,CASSVEGIRDRQTYGYTF
TRBV6-5,CASSSRGQGANYGYTF
TRBV7-3,CASSPSGRSETQYF